The entry that follows covers one T cell receptor (beta chain) sequence. This clone's antigen is unknown. Base quality data are lacking; no much larger clone is found one base away. V is cut back by 3 bases and J by 10 bases, with 16 bases in the junction unmatched. The germline V gene (reference sequence) provides CDR1 LNHDA and CDR2 SQIVND. There are 18 amino acids in the CDR3, from cysteine to phenylalanine inclusive. Kept here is only the CDR3 DNA, which spans 54 bases and is read in frame from base 1. Peripheral blood CD8+ and CD4+ T cells from healthy donors, Susac syndrome patients and multiple sclerosis patients were profiled by high-throughput TCR beta sequencing. The Susac syndrome patients fulfilled recently defined diagnostic criteria for either definite or probable disease. Bulk CD8+ and CD4+ T cells were purified by magnetic negative isolation, whereas CD8+ TEMRA cells were enriched by FACS. Blood was collected in EDTA tubes and processed within 24 hours, with PBMCs isolated through density gradient centrifugation. PBMCs intended for TCR sequencing were cryopreserved in liquid nitrogen and were subsequently thawed in a 37 degrees C water bath. A purity of at least 90% was achieved for sorted or isolated CD4+, CD8+ and CD8+ TEMRA cells.

RNA was extracted using the RNeasy kit, and roughly 0.5 to 1 microgram was reverse transcribed with random hexamers. TCR beta CDR3 regions were amplified with the immunoSEQ multiplex PCR assay covering 54 Vbeta and 13 Jbeta segments. PCR amplification bias was corrected by using a synthetic template baseline for primer optimization and computational correction. The authors' analysis ran thus. Reads were assigned to V, D and J genes according to IMGT and analyzed in immunoSEQ Analyzer, with only productive sequences retained. Clonality was calculated as one minus the Shannon entropy normalized by log2 of the number of productive unique sequences. Public and private clones were assessed among the 100 most prevalent clones of each patient and control. Clones were defined as Susac-specific if absent from the healthy and MS cohorts, from more than 900 published viral clones and from other ImmuneACCESS disease sequences. TCRdb trimmed the raw reads at Q25, called clones with MiXCR and kept productive beta chains. Every distinct CDR3 protein forms one entry, paired with its most common genes and DNA. The V and J calls come from TCRdb's annotation, not from the publication. The sample profile shows 170,000 or so distinct CDR3 sequences; roughly 94% of them were found once. Around 0.095% of the sample goes to the ten largest clones.

These data are taken from a study of CD8 T cells in Susac syndrome (dated by TCRdb to the late 2010s). For the study in its entirety: Of the Susac syndrome patients who were sequenced, 5 or 6 had clinically active disease and roughly eight were in clinical remission. Whether CD8+ T cell activation and differentiation in Susac syndrome was antigen driven was tested using repertoire sequencing. At blood withdrawal, Susac syndrome patients were therapy-naive, treated with corticosteroids (with IVIg additionally given to some), or treated with IVIg alone.

The research as a whole found: The number of individuals in the TCR sequencing and HLA analysis was acknowledged as relatively small. No clonal expansion was detected in the CD4+ T cell repertoire of Susac syndrome patients.

Material for sequencing was CD4+ T cells from PBMCs. The source of this sequence is a human donor with Susac syndrome. Here the chain combines TRBV19 and TRBJ2-1; 12 middle bases align to TRBD2. The DNA sequence is as follows: TGTGCCAGTAGTATCCCTAGCGGGAGGGACCTTACAATGAGGGAGCAGTTCTTC. Its coded protein is CASSIPSGRDLTMREQFF.